This T cell receptor (beta chain) was captured by sequencing in a study of cytomegalovirus exposure and HLA in healthy donors listed by TCRdb under 2017. Turning to the overall study: An earlier analysis of some 500 of the donors reported 250 to 300 Gb of sequence data and some 100 million unique TCR beta sequences from some 180 million T cells. Alongside the repertoire data, information on donor age, sex, ethnicity and CMV serostatus was compiled. About 5 DR-DQ haplotypes were handled as single units for association and clustering, since linkage in the cohort was strong. The study aimed to test whether cataloging public T cell receptors could reveal signatures of past pathogen exposure. Typing coverage varied by locus: about 620-640 donors for A, B, C, DRB1 and DQB1; 522 for DQA1; 600 to 610 for DPA1; 450 to 480 for DPB1. To study patterns of TCR occurrence, a later analysis re-analyzed previously published TCR beta repertoires from just over 650 donors and added high-resolution HLA genotyping. Of the roughly 390 genotyped donors, 75% to 85% were placed in the genetic ancestry cluster associated with self-reported Caucasian donors. The study used immunosequencing to profile the T cell repertoires of several hundred subjects and linked those repertoires to cytomegalovirus serostatus. A later genetic analysis took genome-wide SNP genotypes for about 55% of the roughly 670 donors and used that subset as a discovery cohort. An earlier analysis of roughly 580 of the donors used high-throughput TCR beta sequencing to judge whether each TCR beta V gene segment behaved as functional or pseudogenic. All discovery cohort repertoires had been generated using a single sequencing platform. HLA typing included class I and class II loci at four-digit resolution. A separate validation cohort of approximately 130 different subjects was used in addition to the 666-subject first cohort. High-throughput TCR immunosequencing, statistical association of individual TCRs with disease status, and machine learning were combined to predict cytomegalovirus infection status. Across 398 genotyped donors of the cohort, an average of approximately 240,000 unique TCR beta nucleotide sequences per donor were sequenced, and about a sixth of those sequences were non-productive. Rather than drawing on any new phenotypic data, the later analysis identified candidate immune exposures from TCR beta sequences and the way those sequences occurred across donors. Roughly 300 gigabases of sequencing data and 91 million or so unique TCR sequences made up an early release that covered 500 to 650 HLA-typed donors. General conclusions and limits of the study: Immune exposure information for the cohort was limited to CMV serostatus. An association between a missense DCLRE1C variant and V-gene and J-gene trimming of TCR beta chains was found in a later genetic analysis and replicated in an independent cohort. A total of 150 or so TCR beta chains were listed by the study as associated with cytomegalovirus. The authors suggested that the approach could potentially be generalized to other disease states and immunological phenotypes. Compared with equally common non-associated chains, HLA-associated TCR beta chains in a later analysis were more clonally expanded and had lower generation probabilities. The cohort was sequenced for TCR beta chains only, and without alpha or paired-chain data the features that could be detected were limited. In both the original and validation cohorts, the classifier was reported to diagnose cytomegalovirus status with high specificity and sensitivity. A group of highly shared sequence variants was considered likely to be a technical artifact of the sequencing pipeline. Roughly 15 rarely observed V segments, including chromosome 9 orphons, were excluded from the earlier analysis of several hundred of the donors because counts were too low. When HLA alleles, especially DR and DQ, strongly co-occurred, TCR associations were difficult to assign to individual alleles. Roughly uniform sequencing depth across donors was assumed in presence/absence analyses, although this assumption may not hold. Because HLA typing was unavailable for some donors at each locus, only the typed subset was used in association tests. Compared with the roughly 670-donor mean, donors in an Asian-associated ancestry cluster had fewer N-insertions in productive TCRs, according to a later genetic analysis. Most TCR sequences were seen in very few donors, while some public TCRs were found in many individuals. In a later analysis, most CMV-associated TCR beta chains were found to appear HLA-restricted, with HLA associations seemingly driven largely by CMV exposure. A further reported finding was that TCR beta sequences accurately predicted the HLA-A and HLA-B alleles for most subjects in the first cohort. In vitro tests confirmed that a few of the cytomegalovirus-associated TCR beta chains recognize cytomegalovirus antigens. Linkage disequilibrium might explain the correlated functional status among segregating V segments, but an unknown experimental factor could not be excluded. According to a later analysis, parvovirus B19, influenza, CMV and Epstein-Barr virus appeared linked to several top co-occurrence clusters. An earlier analysis of around 500 of the donors showed that most TCR beta V segments appeared in productive rearrangements either about 87% or about 30% of the time, which broadly matched IMGT annotations. A later analysis associated 16,951 TCR beta sequences with specific HLA alleles at a false discovery rate of 0.05. In a later analysis, the rate of TCR association differed among HLA loci, with DRB1 alleles having the most associated TCRs and HLA-C alleles having the fewest.

The cohort comprised 666 healthy bone marrow donors. At the time of sampling, every cohort member was nominally healthy, though immune exposures that went unrecorded were likely present. The donor was CMV seropositive and belonged to the group of some 290 seropositive cohort members. Each donor provided a peripheral blood sample, and peripheral blood mononuclear cells were used for TCR beta sequencing. The Qiagen DNeasy Blood Extraction Kit was used to extract genomic DNA from the blood cell samples. Details on this clone: The antigen it recognizes is unknown. No base quality values were provided; no much bigger clone lies one nucleotide off.

The method behind the library was the immunoSEQ multiplex PCR assay. A mixture of 60 forward primers for TCR Vbeta segments and 13 reverse primers for TCR Jbeta segments was used in the multiplex PCR. The CDR3 region of rearranged TCR beta genes was amplified from genomic DNA with a multiplex PCR assay. The amplified TCR beta libraries were sequenced on the Illumina HiSeq System as 87-base-pair reads. Per the original workflow: Across the 666 repertoires, a later analysis counted tens of millions of unique TCR beta chains, some 11 million of which were shared by at least two donors. A nearest-neighbor algorithm error-corrected the raw reads and collapsed the reads into unique sequences, merging closely related sequences to remove PCR and sequencing errors. To assign V, D and J gene segments, CDR3 sequences were aligned to IMGT reference sequences. For a sequence to be retained, a match of at least six nucleotides to both a V gene segment and a J gene segment was required. Rearrangements were classified as productive when the CDR3 lacked stop codons and remained in frame with V and J, and all other rearrangements were classified as non-productive. CDR3 was defined by IMGT convention, running from the second conserved V-encoded cysteine to the conserved J-encoded phenylalanine. The earlier analysis of some 580 of the donors excluded any sequence lacking an unambiguous match to a single V gene segment. An earlier analysis of about 600 of the donors called V segments functional above 56.7% productive rearrangements and segregating when the between-donor standard deviation exceeded 5%. A statistical classification framework was built for diagnosing cytomegalovirus status from the catalog of TCR beta chain sequences. In a later analysis, TCR nucleotide sequences were compared against IMGT/GENE-DB human TR gene sequences so that V and J genes could be assigned. In a later analysis, CDR3 sequences and most-parsimonious VDJ recombination scenarios were assigned using the TCRdist pipeline. In a later analysis, each TCR beta chain was defined by its CDR3 amino acid sequence together with its V-gene family, and reads without a unique V-gene family were excluded. As a way to deal with suspected cross-contamination and a sequencing artifact, a later analysis dropped roughly 620 nucleotide sequences that were highly shared and had low generation probability. A later analysis calculated a clonal expansion index for each public chain from normalized within-repertoire ranks of inferred template counts. Generation probabilities in a later analysis came from a VDJ recombination model fitted to out-of-frame rearrangements, and those results were checked against IGoR. A later analysis scored TCR-TCR, TCR-HLA and TCR-CMV co-occurrence with hypergeometric tests, applying a repertoire-size bias correction to TCR pairs. To estimate false discovery rates, a later analysis permuted the HLA or CMV assignments 20 times. A later analysis grouped co-occurring TCRs with DBSCAN, adding TCRdist sequence similarity when clustering within HLA-allele-positive subsets. Repertoires with fewer than 30,000 or more than 120,000 public chains, plus five repertoires with anomalous nucleotide sharing, were excluded from co-occurrence clustering. In TCRdb, the immuneACCESS table is reduced to in-frame sequences with V and J assigned. These tables do not hold every clone; where another copy was compared, an unresolved V gene accounts for under half, and the others remain unexplained. V, J and clone size were drawn from that table, and D and trimming were deduced from the DNA. Within this sample are roughly 130,000 clones, with 50% to 80% of them counted one time only. Roughly 8.6% of the sample comes from the top ten.

This TCR was recovered from a woman aged 40-49 years in good health and CMV-seropositive. The sample taken for sequencing was PBMCs.

Here the CDR3 is given as CASSEARDRGENQPQHF. The bases are TGTGCCAGCAGTGAAGCTAGGGACAGAGGGGAGAATCAGCCCCAGCATTTT. The receptor chain draws on TRBV6-1 and TRBJ1-5; the junction holds 7 bases that match TRBD1. Including the terminal cysteine and phenylalanine, the CDR3 comprises 17 residues. Of the read, only the CDR3 DNA is kept; its 51 bases are in frame from base 1. The germline V end is reduced by 0 bases and the J end by 4 bases; junction bases left unmatched: 9. The germline V gene provides CDR1 MNHNS and CDR2 SASEGT.